This T cell receptor (beta chain) was recorded in a study of T cell responses to AZD1222 COVID-19 vaccine. Study-level findings and limits: After two AZD1222 doses, spike-specific TCR breadth and depth rose versus day 0. The sample set comprised mostly white British donors with more females, and clonal diversity was possibly underestimated.

Of note for this clone: As yet, its antigen is unknown.

Clones were sequenced by immunoSEQ multiplex PCR, and TCRdb holds only the in-frame ones, with some missing. The data contain 20,000 or so clones, 80% to 90% of them singletons. Sequenced material: peripheral blood, taken 28 days after the second AZD1222 dose. The origin of this receptor is an adult who received the AZD1222 COVID-19 vaccine.

The CDR3 sequence: CASSQGEGWRVSNTEAFF. DNA of the CDR3: TGCGCCAGCAGCCAAGGGGAAGGGTGGAGGGTCTCGAACACTGAAGCTTTCTTT. J is TRBJ1-1 and V is TRBV4-1; D is undetermined. V lost 1 base and J 1 base, leaving 19 bases between the germline ends. This CDR3 contains 18 residues. Germline V CDR1 and CDR2: MGHRA, YSYEKL.